The clone carrying this T cell receptor (beta chain) was observed a few times. The CDR3 spans 15 residues. Trimming took off 6 bases at V and 4 bases at J, with 16 bases between the two ends. Per the germline V gene, CDR1 is MNHNS and CDR2 is SASEGT. Those who donated, Caucasian adults without exception, all lived in Nashville, Tennessee. Into CD45RA+ naive and CD45RA-negative memory subsets, the CD4+ cells were split. For every subset, genomic DNA was evenly distributed across several immunoSEQ plates. This table comes from immunoSEQ multiplex PCR, and its TCRdb copy is limited to in-frame clones, with some not included. There are roughly 200,000 clones in the sample; 60% to 75% occur only once, and over 9.5% lies in the top ten. This sample was included in a study of shared clonotypes between healthy human individuals.

The source of this sequence is a man under 40 in good health. V is TRBV6-1 and J is TRBJ2-1; TRBD1 might be the D (5 bases). Source material: memory CD4+ T cells sorted from blood. Described subset: CD45RA-negative fraction. The DNA of the CDR3 is TGTGCCAGCAGCCCACAACGCGACAGATACAATGAGCAGTTCTTC. Its translation: CASSPQRDRYNEQFF.